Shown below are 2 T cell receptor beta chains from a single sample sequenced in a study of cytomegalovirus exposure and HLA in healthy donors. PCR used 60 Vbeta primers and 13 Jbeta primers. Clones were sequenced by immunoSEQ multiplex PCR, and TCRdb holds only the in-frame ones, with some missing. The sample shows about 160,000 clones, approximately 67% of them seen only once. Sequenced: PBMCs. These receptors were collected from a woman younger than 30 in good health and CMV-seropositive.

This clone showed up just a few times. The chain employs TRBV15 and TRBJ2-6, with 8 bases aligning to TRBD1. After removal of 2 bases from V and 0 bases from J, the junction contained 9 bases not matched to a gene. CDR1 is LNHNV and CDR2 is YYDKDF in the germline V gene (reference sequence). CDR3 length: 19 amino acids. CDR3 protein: CATSRPRQGSTSGANVLTF. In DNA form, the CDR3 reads TGTGCCACCAGCAGACCCCGACAGGGGAGCACCTCTGGGGCCAACGTCCTGACTTTC.

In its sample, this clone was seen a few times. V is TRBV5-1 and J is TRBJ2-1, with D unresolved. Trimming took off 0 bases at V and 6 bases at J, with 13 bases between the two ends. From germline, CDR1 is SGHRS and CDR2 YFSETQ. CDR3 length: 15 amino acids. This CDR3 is CASSLGSIGSNEQFF. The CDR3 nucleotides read TGCGCCAGCAGCTTGGGTAGCATCGGGTCCAATGAGCAGTTCTTC. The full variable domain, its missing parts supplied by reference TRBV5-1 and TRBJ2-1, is KAGVTQTPRYLIKTRGQQVTLSCSPISGHRSVSWYQQTPGQGLQFLFEYFSETQRNKGNFPGRFSGRQFSNSRSEMNVSTLELGDSALYLCASSLGSIGSNEQFFGPGTRLTVL.